Listed here is a single T cell receptor beta chain. Its cognate antigen is unknown. The CDR3 extends over 15 amino acids. Germline values: CDR1 LNHDA, CDR2 SQIVND (reference sequence). V dropped 6 bases and J dropped 1; count of bases not matched to a gene: 6. This entry is derived from a study of pediatric ulcerative colitis. Study-wide context: Ulcerative colitis patients had pancolitis or left-sided colitis, with confirming histology. General study points: Rectal repertoires separated controls, mild-moderate and acute severe colitis. Rectal pinch biopsies may have included blood-derived T cells, especially in patients with overt colitis.

The rectum was sampled with one to two pinch biopsies at colonoscopy. Each sample received Survey-level depth of up to 500,000 reads. Produced via immunoSEQ multiplex PCR; TCRdb's table is partial and in-frame only. The table includes over 20,000 clones, 71% detected once. Material for sequencing was gut tissue. The clonotype comes from a boy between 10 and 17 years old with severe ulcerative colitis. This chain uses TRBV19 with TRBJ1-2, with TRBD1 identical over 9 bases. The CDR3 DNA sequence: TGTGCCAGTAGGGGGACAGGGTTTTTTAACTATGGCTACACCTTC. It yields the protein CASRGTGFFNYGYTF.